Sequencing of this T cell receptor beta chain was carried out in a study of T cells after yellow fever vaccination. CDR1 is SQVTM, CDR2 ANQGSEA, per germline. The CDR3 is 14 residues long. Trimming left V 4 bases short and J 7 bases short, with 17 bases between. Broader study findings: There was a small share of clonotypes that showed up in both the CD4 and CD8 compartments. The secondary response peaked faster, at day 5 versus 15, but was weaker. Boosting was followed by the reappearance of most primary-vaccination clones (just under 97% CD4, 88% CD8).

Making TCR cDNA involved 5'RACE template switching, which added UMIs and a universal primer site. TCRdb called the 5' RACE reads again in MiXCR, with one record for every CDR3 protein. Of more than 350,000 distinct CDR3 sequences listed, 9.5% to 13% are singletons. This clonotype has ten or more counts. The antigen remains undetermined. The sequencing here drew on PBMCs, taken on the day of the first yellow fever vaccination. This chain connects TRBV29-1 to TRBJ2-1, with D possibly being TRBD1 or TRBD2 (6 bases each). This TCR came from a young man who received the YFV17D yellow fever vaccine. CDR3 sequence reads: CSVVWGAGGNEQFF. Written as DNA, the CDR3 is TGCAGCGTTGTGTGGGGGGCAGGAGGGAATGAGCAGTTCTTC.